What follows describes a single TCR beta chain. Its specificity is unknown. Other DNA sequences in the same sample also yield this CDR3. This entry belongs to a study of shared clonotypes between healthy human individuals. Study results and limitations: Only blood was sampled, and tissue TCR repertoires likely differ from blood ones.

Trimming left V 1 base short and J 1 base short, with 7 bases between. Germline CDR1 reads SEHNR; CDR2 reads FQNEAQ (reference sequence). The CDR3 spans 14 residues. This table comes from immunoSEQ multiplex PCR, and its TCRdb copy is limited to in-frame clones, with some not included. In the table there are about 2 million clones, 95% of which are singletons. The source is a man between 18 and 35 years old in good health. The chain employs TRBV7-9 and TRBJ1-2, with a possible D match to TRBD1 (5 bases). Input material: naive CD4+ T cells sorted from blood. Specified subset: CD45RA+ positively selected. CDR3 nucleotides: TGTGCCAGCAGCTTAGGAGGGGATAACTATGGCTACACCTTC. Amino acid sequence: CASSLGGDNYGYTF.